These 32 T cell receptor beta chains originate from one sample sequenced in a study of blood T cell repertoires in COVID-19 (dated by TCRdb to 2018 to 2021). Libraries came from the immunoSEQ multiplex PCR assay. TCRdb provides this immuneACCESS table in a form limited to in-frame rearrangements. Some clones are lacking; in checked studies, under half of them reflect an unresolved V gene, and why the rest are absent is not known. Recorded for this sample are 110,000 or so clones; approximately 85% of them occurred a single time. Around 3.3% of the sample goes to the ten largest clones. Sequencing was carried out using peripheral blood. These receptors originate from a middle-aged man with acute or convalescent COVID-19.

The chain joins TRBV18 to TRBJ1-2, with D perhaps matching TRBD1 (5 bases). Germline assignment: CDR1 KGHSH and CDR2 LQKENI. CDR3 length: 16 residues. The ends were cut back, 4 bases at V and 3 bases at J, with 18 bases in the middle. The CDR3 reads CASSQTATATDYGYTF. The CDR3 bases are TGTGCCAGCTCACAGACCGCGACAGCGACCGACTATGGCTACACCTTC.

The genes are TRBV3-1 (or the pseudogene TRBV3-2) and TRBJ2-5; TRBD1 aligns across 8 bases. Germline CDR1 reads LGHDT; CDR2 reads YNNKEL (reference sequence). J lost 0 bases, V lost 5 bases, and 8 bases had no gene match. The CDR3 loop spans 16 amino acids. CDR3 region: CASSSRTGSHQETQYF. CDR3 DNA sequence: TGTGCCAGCAGCTCAAGGACAGGGAGCCACCAAGAGACCCAGTACTTC.

J is TRBJ1-5 and V is TRBV7-8; 7 bases are a match to TRBD1. The CDR3 runs 15 residues. Germline loops: CDR1 SGHVS, CDR2 FQNEAQ. V trimming: 2 bases; J trimming: 0 bases; junction bases outside the gene matches: 1. The CDR3 nucleotides are TGTGCCAGCAGCTTACAGGGGGTTAGCAATCAGCCCCAGCATTTT. Protein: CASSLQGVSNQPQHF. Supplemented by reference TRBV7-8 and TRBJ1-5, the full variable domain reads GAGVSQSPRYKVAKRGQDVALRCDPISGHVSLFWYQQALGQGPEFLTYFQNEAQLDKSGLPSDRFFAERPEGSVSTLKIQRTQQEDSAVYLCASSLQGVSNQPQHFGDGTRLSIL.

In DNA form, the CDR3 reads TGTGCCAGCAGCCAAGAAAACGGACAGGGGGGTTCACCCCTCCACTTT. Amino acids: CASSQENGQGGSPLHF. The chain employs TRBV4-2 and TRBJ1-6, with 10 bases lining up with TRBD1. The length of the CDR3 is 16 residues. J lost 9 bases, V lost 0 bases, and 5 bases had no gene match. Germline V CDR1 and CDR2: LGHNA, YNFKEQ.

The chain recombines TRBV19 with TRBJ1-5, with D maybe TRBD1 (6 bases). This CDR3 region has 14 residues. Germline values: CDR1 LNHDA, CDR2 SQIVND (reference sequence). Between the trimmed V and J ends, which lost 5 bases and 5 bases, there was a span of 13 bases. In nucleotides, the CDR3 is TGTGCCAGTAGTTCCCGGCAGGGGTATCAGCCCCAGCATTTT. It is translated as CASSSRQGYQPQHF.

The chain has TRBV7-2 and TRBJ2-2; TRBD1 agrees at 9 bases. With 1 base clipped from V and 6 bases from J, the junction kept 6 bases outside the gene matches. The CDR3 is 16 amino acids. In germline, CDR1 is SGHTA, CDR2 FQGNSA. CDR3 nucleotide sequence: TGTGCCAGCAGCTTAGGGGGACAGGGAAGAGCCGGGGAGCTGTTTTTT. Its translation: CASSLGGQGRAGELFF.

This chain connects TRBV3-1 (or the pseudogene TRBV3-2) to TRBJ2-5, with D perhaps TRBD1 (6 bases). Germline V gene lookup returns CDR1 LGHDT and CDR2 YNNKEL (reference sequence). Trimming removed 5 bases from V and 1 base from J, with 14 bases in between. The CDR3 is 15 residues long. The CDR3 sequence: CASSFRDTVQETQYF. CDR3 bases: TGTGCCAGCAGCTTCCGGGACACCGTCCAAGAGACCCAGTACTTC.

The V call is TRBV29-1, the J call TRBJ1-1; D might be TRBD1 (6 bases). Germline values: CDR1 SQVTM, CDR2 ANQGSEA. The CDR3 consists of 14 residues. Between the trimmed V and J ends, which lost 0 bases and 8 bases, there was a span of 16 bases. CDR3 coding DNA: TGCAGCGTTGAAGATCGGCTGGGAGGGGGAGAAGCTTTCTTT. Protein sequence: CSVEDRLGGGEAFF.

This rearrangement joins TRBV5-1 to TRBJ1-4; D unresolved. V lost 1 base, J lost 6 bases, and 10 bases lay in between. This CDR3 has 14 residues. Looked up from germline, CDR1 is SGHRS and CDR2 is YFSETQ. The CDR3 spells CASSLTQAHEKLFF. CDR3 nucleotide sequence: TGCGCCAGCAGCTTGACGCAGGCACATGAAAAACTGTTTTTT.

V and J are TRBV5-1 and TRBJ2-7; 7 bases align to TRBD2. CDR1 SGHRS and CDR2 YFSETQ come from the germline V gene. The CDR3 extends over 14 amino acids. Trimming took 0 bases from V and 2 from J; bases not matched to a gene: 2. DNA of the CDR3: TGCGCCAGCAGCTTGGATGGACTAGCCTACGAGCAGTACTTC. It yields the protein CASSLDGLAYEQYF.

V usage is TRBV25-1 and J usage is TRBJ2-3, with D hard to call. This CDR3 spans 16 amino acids. CDR1 and CDR2 (germline): MGHDK, SYGVNS. V was shortened by 1 base and J by 0 bases, with 11 bases between the two germline ends. CDR3 region: CASSEFAAASTDTQYF. CDR3 DNA: TGTGCCAGCAGTGAATTCGCTGCGGCTAGCACAGATACGCAGTATTTT.

The rearrangement uses TRBV2 and TRBJ1-1; possible D gene TRBD1, 6 bases. CDR1 SNHLY and CDR2 FYNNEI come from the germline V gene. The CDR3 is 14 amino acids. V shed 1 base and J shed 5 bases, with 11 bases lying between them. CDR3 bases: TGTGCCAGCAGTGAAGAGGGGGGAGGGACTGAAGCTTTCTTT. It translates to CASSEEGGGTEAFF. The full variable domain, completed using reference TRBV2 and TRBJ1-1, is EPEVTQTPSHQVTQMGQEVILRCVPISNHLYFYWYRQILGQKVEFLVSFYNNEISEKSEIFDDQFSVERPDGSNFTLKIRSTKLEDSAMYFCASSEEGGGTEAFFGQGTRLTVV.

This clone was counted a few times. The gene calls are TRBV7-9 and TRBJ2-2; D is possibly TRBD1 (5 bases). V lost 3 bases, J lost 4 bases, and 9 bases lay in between. CDR3 size: 14 residues. Germline V gene sequence: CDR1 SEHNR, CDR2 FQNEAQ (reference sequence). The CDR3 nucleotides read TGTGCCAGCAGCTTCGCAGGGTTCACCGGGGAGCTGTTTTTT. Translating it yields CASSFAGFTGELFF.

Only a few counts were recorded for this clone. CDR3 in amino acids: CASSLVSGTPSYEQYF. In nucleotides, the CDR3 is TGTGCCAGCAGCTTAGTCTCCGGGACACCCTCCTACGAGCAGTACTTC. The chain is built from TRBV7-2 and TRBJ2-7; tentative D call: TRBD1 (6 bases). There are 16 residues in the CDR3. Germline loops: CDR1 SGHTA, CDR2 FQGNSA. V lost 1 base and J 0 bases, leaving 13 bases between the germline ends.

The rearrangement joins TRBV19 to TRBJ2-1, with D perhaps matching TRBD1 (7 bases). There are 18 residues in the CDR3. Trimming shortened V by 5 bases and J by 0 bases, and 20 bases separated the two germline ends. The germline V gene has CDR1 LNHDA and CDR2 SQIVND (reference sequence). Here the CDR3 DNA reads TGTGCCAGTAGTCGCAGGGGACTGACAGGGAGCTCCTACAATGAGCAGTTCTTC. Its translation is CASSRRGLTGSSYNEQFF.

The chain is built from TRBV5-1 and TRBJ2-3, with a possible D match to TRBD1 (6 bases). With 2 bases removed from V and 2 bases from J, the gap between germline ends came to 9 bases. The CDR3 consists of 14 residues. The germline gives CDR1 SGHRS, CDR2 YFSETQ. The CDR3 region is CASSFGQITDTQYF. DNA of the CDR3: TGCGCCAGCAGCTTTGGACAGATCACAGATACGCAGTATTTT. The whole variable domain, filled in from reference TRBV5-1 and TRBJ2-3, reads KAGVTQTPRYLIKTRGQQVTLSCSPISGHRSVSWYQQTPGQGLQFLFEYFSETQRNKGNFPGRFSGRQFSNSRSEMNVSTLELGDSALYLCASSFGQITDTQYFGPGTRLTVL.

This sequence joins TRBV12-5 and TRBJ2-3, with TRBD2 matching over 9 bases. The CDR3 is 19 residues long. CDR1 is LGHNT, CDR2 FRNRAP, per germline. V lost 4 bases to trimming and J lost 2 bases; unmatched junction nucleotides: 16. CDR3 DNA: TGTGCTAGTGGTTCGTTTCATATAGCGGGGGTATTCACCACAGATACGCAGTATTTT. This translates into CASGSFHIAGVFTTDTQYF.

For the CDR3, the DNA is TGTGCCAGCAGCCAAACAGGTCTAGATTCACCCCTCCACTTT. Protein: CASSQTGLDSPLHF. The chain is built from TRBV3-1 (or the pseudogene TRBV3-2) and TRBJ1-6; the D gene is possibly TRBD1 (5 bases). Germline V gene sequence: CDR1 LGHDT, CDR2 YNNKEL (reference sequence). CDR3 size: 14 residues. Trimming took off 2 bases at V and 8 bases at J, with 10 bases between the two ends.

In regard to this clone: Within the sample, other DNA sequences also encode this same CDR3. This sequence joins TRBV7-9 and TRBJ1-1; a weak D match, TRBD1 (5 bases). Germline V gene data show CDR1 as SEHNR and CDR2 as FQNEAQ (reference sequence). V was pared by 2 bases and J by 2 bases, with 6 bases between. The CDR3 sequence is 13 residues long. The CDR3 is CASSLTGNTEAFF. DNA of the CDR3: TGTGCCAGCAGCTTAACAGGTAACACTGAAGCTTTCTTT.

The J gene is TRBJ1-1, the V gene TRBV7-8; TRBD1 matches 8 bases. Germline V gene lookup returns CDR1 SGHVS and CDR2 FQNEAQ. The V gene end was trimmed by 6 bases and the J gene end by 0 bases; junction bases not matched to a gene: 6. This CDR3 comprises 15 residues. CDR3 bases: TGTGCCAGCAGTTTTACAGGGGGTTTGAACACTGAAGCTTTCTTT. Its protein is CASSFTGGLNTEAFF.

V and J are TRBV2 and TRBJ1-1; tentatively, D is TRBD1 (6 bases). Germline values: CDR1 SNHLY, CDR2 FYNNEI. The CDR3 length is 13 residues. Trimming left V 8 bases short and J 1 base short, with 11 bases between. Here the CDR3 reads CASEKDRNTEAFF. Written as DNA, the CDR3 is TGTGCCAGCGAGAAGGACAGGAACACTGAAGCTTTCTTT.

The rearrangement joins TRBV20-1 to TRBJ2-5, with TRBD1 matching 8 bases. The CDR3 totals 11 residues. CDR1 and CDR2 from the germline V gene are DFQATT and SNEGSKA (reference sequence). V shed 5 bases, J shed 5 bases, and the junction held 1 base outside the gene matches. The CDR3 loop reads CSAHRGETQYF. CDR3 coding DNA: TGCAGTGCTCACAGGGGGGAGACCCAGTACTTC.

The chain links TRBV24-1 to TRBJ2-1; the match to TRBD1 covers 10 bases. CDR1 and CDR2 (germline): KGHDR, SFDVKD. The length of the CDR3 is 14 residues. The V gene end was trimmed by 2 bases and the J gene end by 8 bases; junction bases not matched to a gene: 2. CDR3 DNA: TGTGCCACCAGTGATTGGGACAGGGGAGATGAGCAGTTCTTC. It yields the protein CATSDWDRGDEQFF.

This chain joins TRBV2 and TRBJ2-3, with TRBD1 identical over 9 bases. The V and J ends lost 6 bases and 3 bases, in that order; junction bases with no gene match: 4. The germline V gene encodes CDR1 SNHLY and CDR2 FYNNEI. This CDR3 has 14 amino acids. The CDR3 loop is CASRQGAVTDTQYF. The CDR3 coding sequence is TGTGCCAGCAGACAGGGGGCTGTAACAGATACGCAGTATTTT.

J is TRBJ2-1 and V is TRBV29-1; a possible D gene is TRBD2 (5 bases). CDR3 size: 17 residues. Trimming left V 4 bases short and J 0 bases short, with 19 bases between. Germline lookup yields CDR1 SQVTM and CDR2 ANQGSEA. The CDR3 protein is CSVGGPEAVDSYNEQFF. Here the CDR3 DNA reads TGCAGCGTTGGAGGACCTGAAGCGGTAGACTCCTACAATGAGCAGTTCTTC.

This chain uses TRBV6-5 with TRBJ1-4, with no clear D. The CDR3 has 15 residues. V dropped 8 bases and J dropped 3 bases, with 16 bases sitting between them. Per germline, CDR1 MNHEY and CDR2 SVGAGI. The CDR3 reads CASGELYGANEKLFF. The DNA for the CDR3 is TGTGCCAGCGGCGAACTATACGGGGCTAATGAAAAACTGTTTTTT.

The chain couples TRBV27 to TRBJ2-7; tentatively, D is TRBD2 (5 bases). CDR3 length: 15 residues. Germline assignment: CDR1 MNHEY and CDR2 SMNVEV (reference sequence). V was trimmed by 0 bases and J by 0 bases, leaving 9 bases between them. The CDR3, as DNA: TGTGCCAGCAGTTTATCTGGCGAGGGCTCCTACGAGCAGTACTTC. It specifies CASSLSGEGSYEQYF.

The genes are TRBV19 and TRBJ2-2; 8 bases are a match to TRBD1. CDR1 is LNHDA and CDR2 is SQIVND in the germline V gene (reference sequence). The V gene end was trimmed by 8 bases and the J gene end by 4 bases; junction bases not matched to a gene: 3. This CDR3 is built from 13 residues. The CDR3 sequence is CASGRGLTGELFF. The CDR3, as DNA: TGTGCCAGTGGCAGGGGGCTCACCGGGGAGCTGTTTTTT.

CDR3 bases: TGTGCCACCAGTGACCCCCCGACAGGGAGAGCAGATACGCAGTATTTT. It codes for CATSDPPTGRADTQYF. This chain uses TRBV24-1 with TRBJ2-3; 7 bases are shared with TRBD1. V was clipped by 4 bases and J by 4 bases; unmatched bases: 10. This CDR3 has 16 amino acids. The germline V gene encodes CDR1 KGHDR and CDR2 SFDVKD.

The V gene is TRBV19, the J gene TRBJ1-4, with TRBD1 matching over 8 bases. The CDR3 length is 15 residues. Germline V gene sequence: CDR1 LNHDA, CDR2 SQIVND (reference sequence). J gave up 6 bases and V 7 bases, and 10 bases lay outside the gene matches. The CDR3 here is CASTPRQGKDEKLFF. The CDR3 DNA reads TGTGCCAGTACGCCCAGACAGGGGAAGGATGAAAAACTGTTTTTT.

The rearrangement links TRBV4-3 to TRBJ2-3; 10 bases map to TRBD2. The CDR3 is 15 residues long. Germline CDR1 is LGHNA and CDR2 is YSLEER. V dropped 4 bases and J dropped 8; count of bases not matched to a gene: 9. CDR3 coding DNA: TGCGCCAGCAGCCGGCAGCTAGCGGGGGTTAGTACGCAGTATTTT. It encodes CASSRQLAGVSTQYF.

This clone was observed once. The CDR3 coding sequence is TGTGCCAGCAGCCCCCCTGGACTAGCGGGGGACAATGAGCAGTTCTTC. Encoded protein: CASSPPGLAGDNEQFF. This sequence joins TRBV7-2 and TRBJ2-1; 13 bases are shared with TRBD2. Germline V gene sequence: CDR1 SGHTA, CDR2 FQGNSA. The CDR3 runs to 16 residues. Trimming at V came to 5 bases and at J to 5 bases, leaving 6 bases not matched to a gene.